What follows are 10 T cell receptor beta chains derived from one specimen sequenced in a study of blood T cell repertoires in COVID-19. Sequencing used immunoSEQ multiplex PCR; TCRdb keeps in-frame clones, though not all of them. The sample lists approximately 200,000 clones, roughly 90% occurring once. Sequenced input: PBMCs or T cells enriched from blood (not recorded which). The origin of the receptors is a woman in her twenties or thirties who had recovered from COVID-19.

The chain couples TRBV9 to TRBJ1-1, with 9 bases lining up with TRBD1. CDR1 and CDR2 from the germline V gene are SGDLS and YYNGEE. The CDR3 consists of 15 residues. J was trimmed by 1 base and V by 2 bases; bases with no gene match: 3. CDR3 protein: CASSVPTGGNTEAFF. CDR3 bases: TGTGCCAGCAGCGTCCCGACAGGGGGGAACACTGAAGCTTTCTTT.

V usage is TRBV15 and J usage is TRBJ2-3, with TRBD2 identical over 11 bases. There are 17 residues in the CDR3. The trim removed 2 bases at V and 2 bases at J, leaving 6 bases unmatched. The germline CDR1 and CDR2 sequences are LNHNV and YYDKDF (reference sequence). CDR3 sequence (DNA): TGTGCCACCAGCAGATCGGGACTAGCGGTAAACACAGATACGCAGTATTTT. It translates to CATSRSGLAVNTDTQYF.

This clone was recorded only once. CDR3 coding DNA: TGTGCCAGCAGTCCTCTAAGGAGAAGCACTGAAGCTTTCTTT. It codes for CASSPLRRSTEAFF. The chain combines TRBV25-1 with TRBJ1-1; D is unresolved. The CDR3 sequence is 14 residues long. The germline V gene encodes CDR1 MGHDK and CDR2 SYGVNS. V was trimmed by 5 bases and J by 4 bases, leaving 14 bases between them. Variable domain in full (rest from reference TRBV25-1 and TRBJ1-1): EADIYQTPRYLVIGTGKKITLECSQTMGHDKMYWYQQDPGMELHLIHYSYGVNSTEKGDLSSESTVSRIRTEHFPLTLESARPSHTSQYLCASSPLRRSTEAFFGQGTRLTVV.

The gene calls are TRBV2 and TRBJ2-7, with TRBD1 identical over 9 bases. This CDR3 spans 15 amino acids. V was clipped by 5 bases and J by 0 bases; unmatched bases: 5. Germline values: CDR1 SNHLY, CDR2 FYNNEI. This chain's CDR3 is CASSFPGQGSYEQYF. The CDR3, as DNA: TGTGCCAGCAGTTTCCCGGGACAGGGCTCCTACGAGCAGTACTTC.

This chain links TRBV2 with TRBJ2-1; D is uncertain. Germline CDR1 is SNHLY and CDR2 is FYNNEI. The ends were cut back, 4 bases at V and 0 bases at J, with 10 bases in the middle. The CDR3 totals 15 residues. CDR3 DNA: TGTGCCAGCAGTGGACGACAAGCCTCCTACAATGAGCAGTTCTTC. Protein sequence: CASSGRQASYNEQFF.

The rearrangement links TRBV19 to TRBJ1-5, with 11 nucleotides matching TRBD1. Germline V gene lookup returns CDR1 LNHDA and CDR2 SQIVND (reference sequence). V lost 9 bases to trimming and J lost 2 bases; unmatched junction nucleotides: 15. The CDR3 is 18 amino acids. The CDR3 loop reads CASTAGGTGGVGNQPQHF. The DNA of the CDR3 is TGTGCCAGCACAGCGGGAGGGACAGGGGGAGTAGGCAATCAGCCCCAGCATTTT.

CDR3 in DNA: TGTGCCAGCAGCAGAGAGCGGGGGGGCGATGAGCAGTTCTTC. Encoded protein: CASSRERGGDEQFF. The J gene is TRBJ2-1, the V gene TRBV7-3; 10 bases line up with TRBD2. From germline, CDR1 is SGHTA and CDR2 FQGTGA. Trimming removed 5 bases from V and 8 bases from J; junction bases left unmatched: 6. The length of the CDR3 is 14 residues.

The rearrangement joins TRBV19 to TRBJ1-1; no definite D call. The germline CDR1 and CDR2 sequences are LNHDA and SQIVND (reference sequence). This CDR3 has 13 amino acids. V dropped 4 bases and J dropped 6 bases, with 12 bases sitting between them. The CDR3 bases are TGTGCCAGTAGTACTACACGGGTCGCTGAAGCTTTCTTT. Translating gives CASSTTRVAEAFF.

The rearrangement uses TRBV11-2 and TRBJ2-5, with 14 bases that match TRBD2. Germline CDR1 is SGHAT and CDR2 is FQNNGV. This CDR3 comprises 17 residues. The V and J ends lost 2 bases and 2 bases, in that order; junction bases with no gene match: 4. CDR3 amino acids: CASSLTRLAGGQETQYF. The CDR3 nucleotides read TGTGCCAGCAGCTTAACTCGACTAGCGGGAGGGCAAGAGACCCAGTACTTC.

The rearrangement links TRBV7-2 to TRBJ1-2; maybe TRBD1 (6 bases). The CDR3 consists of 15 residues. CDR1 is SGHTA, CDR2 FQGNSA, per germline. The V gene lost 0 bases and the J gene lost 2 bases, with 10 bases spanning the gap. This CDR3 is CASSLAGASNYGYTF. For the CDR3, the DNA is TGTGCCAGCAGCTTAGCGGGGGCTAGCAACTATGGCTACACCTTC.